The 30 T cell receptor beta chains presented below share a single source sample, sequenced in a study of T cells after yellow fever vaccination (dated by TCRdb to between 2018 and 2021). The protocol used for the library was 5' RACE. Instrument on record: Illumina NovaSeq 6000. TCRdb reanalyzed the raw reads on its own, using fastp at Q25 for trimming and MiXCR for clone calling, and kept in-frame beta chains. Identical CDR3 proteins give one entry, which carries the most common genes and DNA. This sample is represented by 300,000 or so distinct CDR3 sequences; roughly 4.3% of them were singletons. Clones ranked in the top ten supply roughly 26% of the sample. Interpreted using the paper, the treatment or condition label stands for: live attenuated yellow fever vaccine strain. The starting material was PBMCs, obtained 5 days after the yellow fever booster vaccination. The receptors come from a man younger than 30 who received the YFV17D yellow fever vaccine.

The chain recombines TRBV4-1 with TRBJ2-3, with 12 bases that match TRBD1. The CDR3 is 17 amino acids. V lost 5 bases, J lost 5 bases, and 11 bases stayed unmatched. The germline CDR1 and CDR2 sequences are MGHRA and YSYEKL. DNA for the CDR3: TGCGCCAGCAGCGCACTGGGGACAGGGGGCGCCGGAGATACGCAGTATTTT. Translation: CASSALGTGGAGDTQYF.

The rearrangement links TRBV29-1 to TRBJ2-5, with a tentative D call TRBD2 (5 bases). There are 12 residues in the CDR3. V was trimmed by 4 bases and J by 0 bases, leaving 6 bases between them. Germline V gene sequence: CDR1 SQVTM, CDR2 ANQGSEA. In DNA form, the CDR3 reads TGCAGCGTTGCCGGGAACCAAGAGACCCAGTACTTC. Translating gives CSVAGNQETQYF.

In the case of this clonotype: Its ends do not fully match the called genes, so a read error is possible. The genes are TRBV4-1 and TRBJ2-7; possible D gene TRBD1, 5 bases. CDR1 is MGHRA, CDR2 YSYEKL, per germline. This CDR3 region has 15 residues. The CDR3 bases are TGCGCCACCAGCCAAGATGGGGCGGACACCTACGAGCAGTACTTC. Translated, it gives CATSQDGADTYEQYF.

The rearrangement uses TRBV5-6 and TRBJ2-1; TRBD1 or TRBD2 may be the D gene (6 bases each). This CDR3 region has 16 residues. V was shortened by 0 bases and J by 0 bases, with 10 bases between the two germline ends. Germline-derived CDR1 and CDR2 are SGHDT and YYEEEE. CDR3 region: CASSLGGAPSYNEQFF. CDR3 sequence (DNA): TGTGCCAGCAGCTTGGGGGGGGCACCCTCCTACAATGAGCAGTTCTTC.

In this sample, this clonotype turned up a few times. This CDR3 reads CASSPLWGQGGKLFF. The DNA of the CDR3 is TGTGCCAGCAGTCCCCTGTGGGGACAGGGAGGAAAACTGTTTTTT. The rearrangement joins TRBV12-3 or TRBV12-4 to TRBJ1-4; 9 nucleotides agree with TRBD1. The CDR3 is 15 amino acids. The ends lost 5 bases at V and 10 bases at J; junction bases unmatched: 11.

The gene calls are TRBV29-1 and TRBJ2-4, with TRBD2 identical over 7 bases. The CDR3 contains 14 residues. Per the germline V gene, CDR1 is SQVTM and CDR2 is ANQGSEA. J was trimmed by 6 bases and V by 4 bases; bases with no gene match: 9. The CDR3 nucleotides read TGCAGCGTTGCGAGGGAGGGAAGGGGAAACATTCAGTACTTC. This encodes CSVAREGRGNIQYF.

This clonotype occurred a few times. V and J are TRBV5-5 and TRBJ1-1; D not resolved. CDR3 length equals 14 residues. The ends were cut back, 1 base at V and 2 bases at J, with 9 bases in the middle. Germline lookup yields CDR1 SGHKS and CDR2 YYEKEE (reference sequence). The CDR3 region is CASSLQVLNTEAFF. The CDR3 coding sequence is TGTGCCAGCAGCTTGCAAGTTCTCAACACTGAAGCTTTCTTT.

The rearrangement uses TRBV4-3 and TRBJ2-1; TRBD1 agrees at 8 bases. V shed 0 bases and J 2 bases; nucleotides not matched to a gene: 6. The V gene's germline CDR1 is LGHNA and CDR2 YSLEER. The CDR3 extends over 17 amino acids. CDR3 coding DNA: TGCGCCAGCAGCCAAGATCTGAGACAGGGGCCCTACAATGAGCAGTTCTTC. The encoded protein is CASSQDLRQGPYNEQFF.

The chain couples TRBV20-1 to TRBJ2-3; D may be TRBD2 (6 bases). This CDR3 contains 13 residues. From germline, CDR1 is DFQATT and CDR2 SNEGSKA (reference sequence). Trimming removed 5 bases from V and 4 bases from J, with 13 bases in between. The CDR3 spells CSAERAGSDTQYF. The CDR3 DNA sequence: TGCAGTGCTGAGAGGGCGGGGTCAGATACGCAGTATTTT.

In this sample, this clonotype turned up a few times. The rearrangement uses TRBV18 and TRBJ1-1; the D is unclear. V was trimmed by 2 bases and J by 5 bases, leaving 15 bases between them. This CDR3 contains 15 residues. In germline, CDR1 is KGHSH, CDR2 LQKENI. The CDR3 reads CASSPGQATRTEAFF. In DNA, the CDR3 is TGTGCCAGCTCACCAGGGCAGGCGACTAGGACTGAAGCTTTCTTT.

The sample holds many counts of this clonotype. The chain couples TRBV6-2 or TRBV6-3 to TRBJ2-7; TRBD2 might be the D (7 bases). This CDR3 is built from 13 residues. Germline assignment: CDR1 MNHEY and CDR2 SVGEGT. The V end lost 6 bases, the J end lost 4 bases, and 13 bases lay between the germline ends. CDR3 sequence (DNA): TGTGCCAGCAGGCCCGGGGGGCCATACGAGCAGTACGTC. Protein product: CASRPGGPYEQYV.

This clonotype has a count of ten or more. This chain connects TRBV20-1 to TRBJ1-5; 9 bases agree with TRBD1. The CDR3 has 15 residues. The ends lost 3 bases at V and 7 bases at J; junction bases unmatched: 10. Germline V gene lookup returns CDR1 DFQATT and CDR2 SNEGSKA (reference sequence). This chain's CDR3 is CSARVPGQGRQPQHF. DNA of the CDR3: TGCAGTGCTAGGGTCCCGGGACAGGGTCGACAGCCCCAGCATTTT.

CDR3 sequence reads: CASSVVGQGSDTQYF. As DNA, the CDR3 is TGTGCCAGCAGCGTAGTGGGACAGGGGTCAGATACGCAGTATTTT. V and J are TRBV9 and TRBJ2-3; TRBD1 agrees at 10 bases. The junction had 2 bases not matched to a gene; V was cut back by 0 bases and J by 4 bases. CDR3 length: 15 residues. From germline, CDR1 is SGDLS and CDR2 YYNGEE.

This clonotype was seen only a few times. V is TRBV11-2 and J is TRBJ2-6; D not certain. The germline CDR1 and CDR2 sequences are SGHAT and FQNNGV. The CDR3 runs 15 residues. V shed 5 bases and J shed 3 bases, with 11 bases lying between them. CDR3 nucleotides: TGTGCCAGCAGCCCTATTCCGCATGGGGCCAACGTCCTGACTTTC. Protein sequence: CASSPIPHGANVLTF.

A few counts support this clonotype. The J gene is TRBJ2-7, the V gene TRBV15; 11 bases match TRBD1. Germline V gene data show CDR1 as LNHNV and CDR2 as YYDKDF (reference sequence). The CDR3 has 14 residues. V shed 3 bases, J shed 4 bases, and the junction held 2 bases outside the gene matches. This CDR3 is CATSRDRGQYEQYF. In nucleotides, the CDR3 is TGTGCCACCAGCAGGGACAGGGGGCAGTACGAGCAGTACTTC.

The CDR3 DNA is TGCAGCGTGGGGGACAGGGGGCATTACGAGCAGTACTTC. Translated, it gives CSVGDRGHYEQYF. This chain connects TRBV29-1 to TRBJ2-7, with TRBD1 identical over 12 bases. Germline V gene data show CDR1 as SQVTM and CDR2 as ANQGSEA. Trimming at V came to 6 bases and at J to 4 bases, leaving 4 bases not matched to a gene. The CDR3 sequence is 13 residues long.

The chain links TRBV6-5 to TRBJ1-1; D might be TRBD1 (5 bases). Trimming pared 0 bases from V and 0 bases from J, leaving 11 bases between. CDR3 length: 16 residues. CDR1 is MNHEY and CDR2 is SVGAGI in the germline V gene. The CDR3 reads CASSYSGLLMNTEAFF. In nucleotides, the CDR3 is TGTGCCAGCAGTTACTCGGGACTGCTCATGAACACTGAAGCTTTCTTT.

J is TRBJ2-1 and V is TRBV7-9; TRBD2 might be the D (6 bases). CDR3 length equals 19 residues. CDR1 is SEHNR, CDR2 FQNEAQ, per germline (reference sequence). Trimming left V 5 bases short and J 1 base short, with 24 bases between. The CDR3 loop is CASSDRLRLESRSYNEQFF. CDR3 in DNA: TGTGCCAGCAGCGATCGGTTAAGACTAGAGTCGAGGTCCTACAATGAGCAGTTCTTC.

V is TRBV30 and J is TRBJ2-7; possibly TRBD1 or TRBD2 for D (5 bases each). The CDR3 runs to 13 residues. V lost 4 bases, J lost 5 bases, and 15 bases lay in between. Germline loops: CDR1 GTSNPN, CDR2 SVGIG (reference sequence). The CDR3 reads CAWTLGELNEQYF. The DNA for the CDR3 is TGTGCCTGGACCCTGGGGGAATTAAACGAGCAGTACTTC.

This clonotype was observed a handful of times. The chain carries TRBV4-2 and TRBJ2-2, with 8 nucleotides matching TRBD2. The germline V gene encodes CDR1 LGHNA and CDR2 YNFKEQ. The CDR3 length is 17 residues. Trimming cost V 0 bases and J 3 bases; bases outside gene matches: 6. In DNA form, the CDR3 reads TGTGCCAGCAGCCAAGATCCTAGCGGGTCATACACCGGGGAGCTGTTTTTT. Amino acid sequence: CASSQDPSGSYTGELFF.

The chain carries TRBV4-2 and TRBJ1-2; D gene ambiguous. CDR3 length: 15 amino acids. The germline V gene encodes CDR1 LGHNA and CDR2 YNFKEQ. The V gene lost 0 bases and the J gene lost 8 bases, with 16 bases spanning the gap. CDR3 region: CASSQDAEGLRGYTF. In DNA, the CDR3 is TGTGCCAGCAGCCAAGATGCGGAGGGATTGAGGGGCTACACCTTC.

A few counts support this clonotype. This chain uses TRBV4-3 with TRBJ2-3, with 8 positions matching TRBD2. Per the germline V gene, CDR1 is LGHNA and CDR2 is YSLEER. Trimming cost V 2 bases and J 2 bases; bases outside gene matches: 3. The CDR3 totals 15 residues. This chain's CDR3 is CASSQPAGVTDTQYF. The CDR3 DNA sequence: TGCGCCAGCAGCCAACCAGCGGGGGTCACAGATACGCAGTATTTT.

This clonotype was picked up many times. V is TRBV7-9 and J is TRBJ2-6; the D is unclear. CDR1 and CDR2 from the germline V gene are SEHNR and FQNEAQ (reference sequence). V shed 2 bases and J shed 4 bases, with 6 bases lying between them. The length of the CDR3 is 14 residues. CDR3 nucleotides: TGTGCCAGCAGCTTATTAGGGGGGGCCAACGTCCTGACTTTC. Amino acid sequence: CASSLLGGANVLTF. Using reference TRBV7-9 and TRBJ2-6 for the parts outside the CDR3, the full variable domain is DTGVSQNPRHKITKRGQNVTFRCDPISEHNRLYWYRQTLGQGPEFLTYFQNEAQLEKSRLLSDRFSAERPKGSFSTLEIQRTEQGDSAMYLCASSLLGGANVLTFGAGSRLTVL.

This clonotype was recorded a few times. The chain links TRBV6-6 to TRBJ1-2, with 9 bases that match TRBD1. Germline trimming cut 3 bases from V and 7 bases from J; bases unmatched to any gene: 12. The CDR3 sequence is 16 residues long. Germline CDR1 reads MNHNY; CDR2 reads SVGAGI (reference sequence). CDR3 region: CASSYGTGTSVGGYTF. CDR3 coding DNA: TGTGCCAGCAGTTATGGGACAGGGACCTCAGTTGGTGGCTACACCTTC.

The table lists this clonotype with many counts. The J gene is TRBJ2-3, the V gene TRBV7-2, with 7 bases that match TRBD2. CDR1 and CDR2 from the germline V gene are SGHTA and FQGNSA. The CDR3 contains 15 residues. V gave up 3 bases and J gave up 0 bases; unmatched junction bases: 3. CDR3: CASSFLADSTDTQYF. The CDR3 region has the DNA TGTGCCAGCAGCTTCCTAGCGGACAGCACAGATACGCAGTATTTT.

This clonotype has only a few counts. This chain links TRBV20-1 with TRBJ1-2, with 8 nucleotides matching TRBD1. The CDR3 runs to 14 residues. The germline V gene encodes CDR1 DFQATT and CDR2 SNEGSKA (reference sequence). V dropped 3 bases and J dropped 8; count of bases not matched to a gene: 11. The DNA for the CDR3 is TGCAGTGCTAGTGCCAGGGGGCAAGGGGAAGGCTACACCTTC. This gives the protein CSASARGQGEGYTF.

At least ten counts were recorded for this clonotype. The chain is built from TRBV4-1 and TRBJ1-5; D is perhaps TRBD1 (6 bases). The CDR3 sequence is 17 residues long. Trimming left V 1 base short and J 0 bases short, with 13 bases between. Per germline, CDR1 MGHRA and CDR2 YSYEKL. CDR3: CASSQAGHAYSNQPQHF. The DNA for the CDR3 is TGCGCCAGCAGCCAAGCGGGACATGCCTATAGCAATCAGCCCCAGCATTTT.

This clonotype was seen many times. J is TRBJ1-1 and V is TRBV6-5; possible D gene TRBD1, 5 bases. Deletions cut 2 bases from V and 5 bases from J, with 18 bases between. CDR1 MNHEY and CDR2 SVGAGI come from the germline V gene. The CDR3 has 16 residues. CDR3: CASSYRGGVGATEAFF. CDR3 coding DNA: TGTGCCAGCAGTTACCGGGGGGGGGTAGGTGCTACTGAAGCTTTCTTT.

This clonotype has more than one count but fewer than ten. The chain combines TRBV7-6 with TRBJ1-1, with D possibly matching TRBD1 (6 bases). The CDR3 sequence is 13 residues long. Germline CDR1 is SGHVS and CDR2 is FNYEAQ. V was shortened by 3 bases and J by 8 bases, with 13 bases between the two germline ends. The CDR3 spells CASSLFGGAEAFF. In DNA form, the CDR3 reads TGTGCCAGCAGCTTGTTCGGGGGGGCCGAAGCTTTCTTT.

This clonotype was observed a handful of times. This chain links TRBV5-5 with TRBJ1-4, with D hard to call. This CDR3 spans 16 amino acids. CDR1 SGHKS and CDR2 YYEKEE come from the germline V gene (reference sequence). Deletions cut 0 bases from V and 0 bases from J, with 9 bases between. The CDR3 loop reads CASSLGQATTNEKLFF. Here the CDR3 DNA reads TGTGCCAGCAGCTTGGGGCAGGCAACAACTAATGAAAAACTGTTTTTT.